A selection of T cell receptor beta chains follows, all from one sample in a study of cytomegalovirus exposure and HLA in healthy donors. Produced via immunoSEQ multiplex PCR; TCRdb's table is partial and in-frame only. Of 130,000 to 150,000 clones detected, 70% to 85% appear once; the ten largest clones hold around 4.1%. The sequencing sample was made of PBMCs. The receptors here all came from a man aged 40-49 years in good health and CMV-seropositive. Each CDR3 is given with its conserved first and last residue. A D gene is named only where the DNA matches it firmly. Clone sizes are given selectively: once, few, many, or a class where the clone is expanded.

cdr3_nt cdr3_aa j_call clone_size v_call cdr3_length d_call
TGTGCCAGCAGTTACTCCTTCGAGCAGTACTTC CASSYSFEQYF TRBJ2-7 once TRBV6-5 11 NA
TGTGCCAGCAGCTTATTAGCGGGGGGTTACAATGAGCAGTTCTTC CASSLLAGGYNEQFF TRBJ2-1 once TRBV7-3 15 TRBD2
TGTGCCAGTAGTATAACAACGGGGTCTGAAGCTTTCTTT CASSITTGSEAFF TRBJ1-1 NA TRBV19 13 NA
TGCGCCAGCAGCTGGGGGACAGGGGGTGAGCAGTACTTC CASSWGTGGEQYF TRBJ2-7 NA TRBV5-1 13 TRBD1
TGTGCCAGCACTAAGACAGGCCCAGAGACCCAGTACTTC CASTKTGPETQYF TRBJ2-5 once TRBV2 13 NA
TGTGCCAGCAGCGCCAACCCAGAGGGAAATTATGGCTACACCTTC CASSANPEGNYGYTF TRBJ1-2 NA TRBV9 15 NA
TGCGCCAGCAGCTTGGGGGCAGGGGCTGGAAACACCATATATTTT CASSLGAGAGNTIYF TRBJ1-3 NA TRBV5-1 15 NA
TGTGCCAGCAGCGAGCACCAGGGTTTGAACACTGAAGCTTTCTTT CASSEHQGLNTEAFF TRBJ1-1 NA TRBV7-9 15 NA
TGTGCCAGCAGCTTGGCCCCTTCCTACGAGCAGTACTTC CASSLAPSYEQYF TRBJ2-7 few TRBV5-6 13 NA
TGTGCCAGCAGTTACTTCGCTTCCCGGGTCAATGAGCAGTTCTTC CASSYFASRVNEQFF TRBJ2-1 NA TRBV6-5 15 NA
TGTGCCAGCAGCCGGGGGGACAGGGAATTCTACGAGCAGTACTTC CASSRGDREFYEQYF TRBJ2-7 NA TRBV5-6 15 TRBD1